A selection of T cell receptor beta chains follows, all from one sample in a study of beta chain features in type 1 diabetes. Sequenced by immunoSEQ multiplex PCR; TCRdb stores in-frame clones only, minus some. The sample shows about 470,000 clones, about 29% of them seen only once. The sequenced material came from naive CD4+ T cells from blood. The receptors here all came from a man between 18 and 35 years old in good health. Each CDR3 is given with its conserved first and last residue. The D gene is left open where the match is weak. Size is omitted from some rows. Given values are once, few, many or a class for expanded clones.

V gene: TRBV30
J gene: TRBJ1-1
clone size: few
D gene: NA
CDR3 DNA: TGTGCCTGGACCCAGAGGGCAGTCACTGAAGCTTTCTTT
CDR3 protein: CAWTQRAVTEAFF

V gene: TRBV29-1
J gene: TRBJ2-6
clone size: few
D gene: NA
CDR3 DNA: TGCAGCGTTGATGTGGGTGCGGGGGCCAACGTCCTGACTTTC
CDR3 protein: CSVDVGAGANVLTF

V gene: TRBV7-2
J gene: TRBJ2-7
clone size: NA
D gene: TRBD2
CDR3 DNA: TGTGCCAGCAGCCGCCCCCGCGGGAGGGCCGAAATCCACGAGCAGTACTTC
CDR3 protein: CASSRPRGRAEIHEQYF

V gene: TRBV7-6
J gene: TRBJ2-1
clone size: NA
D gene: NA
CDR3 DNA: TGTGCCAGCAGCTTCGCCCCGGGACGTAGTTCTCCTGAGCAGTTCTTC
CDR3 protein: CASSFAPGRSSPEQFF

V gene: TRBV7-3
J gene: TRBJ2-3
clone size: NA
D gene: TRBD2
CDR3 DNA: TGTGCCAGCAGCTTATCGCGGGAGAGAACAGATACGCAGTATTTT
CDR3 protein: CASSLSRERTDTQYF

V gene: TRBV30
J gene: TRBJ2-4
clone size: few
D gene: NA
CDR3 DNA: TGTGCCTGGAGTGGTGAGAGTGGAGGCTACTTC
CDR3 protein: CAWSGESGGYF

V gene: TRBV27
J gene: TRBJ2-1
clone size: once
D gene: TRBD2
CDR3 DNA: TGTGCCAGCAGTTTTAGTTTGCGGGGGTACAATGAGCAGTTCTTC
CDR3 protein: CASSFSLRGYNEQFF

V gene: TRBV29-1
J gene: TRBJ2-7
clone size: NA
D gene: TRBD1
CDR3 DNA: TGCAGCGCCCGACAGGGGCCCTCCTACGAGCAGTACTTC
CDR3 protein: CSARQGPSYEQYF

V gene: TRBV29-1
J gene: TRBJ2-3
clone size: few
D gene: NA
CDR3 DNA: TGCAGCGTAACGCAGGGCACAGATACGCAGTATTTT
CDR3 protein: CSVTQGTDTQYF

V gene: TRBV5-6
J gene: TRBJ2-7
clone size: NA
D gene: TRBD2
CDR3 DNA: TGTGCCAGCAGCTGGGGACTAGCGGGAGCCTACGAGCAGTACTTC
CDR3 protein: CASSWGLAGAYEQYF

V gene: TRBV30
J gene: TRBJ1-2
clone size: NA
D gene: NA
CDR3 DNA: TGTGCCTGGAGGCCAGGCGGGGGTGGCGGAACCTATGGCTACACCTTC
CDR3 protein: CAWRPGGGGGTYGYTF

V gene: TRBV28
J gene: TRBJ2-3
clone size: NA
D gene: TRBD2
CDR3 DNA: TGTGCCAGCAGTTTACCCGCGGGAGGGATAAATACGCAGTATTTT
CDR3 protein: CASSLPAGGINTQYF

V gene: TRBV30
J gene: TRBJ2-5
clone size: NA
D gene: NA
CDR3 DNA: TGTGCCTGGAGTGTTCAGGGGAGGGAGACCCAGTACTTC
CDR3 protein: CAWSVQGRETQYF

V gene: TRBV30
J gene: TRBJ2-7
clone size: NA
D gene: NA
CDR3 DNA: TGTGCCTGGAGCGGGGGGCGAAGCGAGCAGTACTTC
CDR3 protein: CAWSGGRSEQYF

V gene: TRBV25-1
J gene: TRBJ1-2
clone size: NA
D gene: NA
CDR3 DNA: TGTGCCAGCAGTGAATATGCTCGCTATGGCTACACCTTC
CDR3 protein: CASSEYARYGYTF

V gene: TRBV30
J gene: TRBJ2-5
clone size: few
D gene: TRBD1
CDR3 DNA: TGTGCCTGGACCCGGGACAGGGGGTACCAAGAGACCCAGTACTTC
CDR3 protein: CAWTRDRGYQETQYF

V gene: TRBV7-9
J gene: TRBJ2-7
clone size: few
D gene: NA
CDR3 DNA: TGTGCCAGCAGCCCTGGGCTAGCGTCCCACTTC
CDR3 protein: CASSPGLASHF

V gene: TRBV29-1
J gene: TRBJ2-3
clone size: NA
D gene: TRBD2
CDR3 DNA: TGCAGCGGGGGACTAGCGGGAGGCACAGATACGCAGTATTTT
CDR3 protein: CSGGLAGGTDTQYF

V gene: TRBV7-7
J gene: TRBJ2-1
clone size: NA
D gene: TRBD1
CDR3 DNA: TGTGCCAGCAGCTTAGCGGACGGGACAGGCAATGAGCAGTTCTTC
CDR3 protein: CASSLADGTGNEQFF

V gene: TRBV7-2
J gene: TRBJ2-1
clone size: few
D gene: NA
CDR3 DNA: TGTGCCAGCAGCTTAGTGGGCGGAACCTACAATGAGCAGTTCTTC
CDR3 protein: CASSLVGGTYNEQFF

V gene: TRBV4-1
J gene: TRBJ2-1
clone size: few
D gene: NA
CDR3 DNA: TGCGCCAGCAGCCAAGAGGGTAGCGGAGCCTACAATGAGCAGTTCTTC
CDR3 protein: CASSQEGSGAYNEQFF

V gene: TRBV2
J gene: TRBJ1-1
clone size: NA
D gene: NA
CDR3 DNA: TGTGCCAGCAGTACGGGACTCCCCCCCGAAGCTTTCTTT
CDR3 protein: CASSTGLPPEAFF

V gene: TRBV7-9
J gene: TRBJ2-1
clone size: NA
D gene: NA
CDR3 DNA: TGTGCCAGCAGCTCCTTCCGTTCCCATGAGCAGTTCTTC
CDR3 protein: CASSSFRSHEQFF

V gene: TRBV28
J gene: TRBJ2-7
clone size: few
D gene: NA
CDR3 DNA: TGTGCCAGCAGACGGACAGCCTCCTACGAGCAGTACTTC
CDR3 protein: CASRRTASYEQYF

V gene: TRBV7-2
J gene: TRBJ2-3
clone size: few
D gene: NA
CDR3 DNA: TGTGCCAGCAGCTTATGGGAGGGCACAGATACGCAGTATTTT
CDR3 protein: CASSLWEGTDTQYF

V gene: TRBV27
J gene: TRBJ1-5
clone size: few
D gene: NA
CDR3 DNA: TGTGCCAGCAGCCCATGGGGTCAGCCCCAGCATTTT
CDR3 protein: CASSPWGQPQHF

V gene: TRBV9
J gene: TRBJ2-3
clone size: few
D gene: NA
CDR3 DNA: TGTGCCAGCAGCGTAGGGCACGCCTCAGATACGCAGTATTTT
CDR3 protein: CASSVGHASDTQYF

V gene: TRBV7-9
J gene: TRBJ2-1
clone size: few
D gene: TRBD2
CDR3 DNA: TGTGCCAGCAGCTCGGGACTAGCGGGAATCAATGAGCAGTTCTTC
CDR3 protein: CASSSGLAGINEQFF

V gene: TRBV4-1
J gene: TRBJ2-5
clone size: few
D gene: NA
CDR3 DNA: TGCGCCAGCAGCCAAGAATCTGGATGGGAGACCCAGTACTTC
CDR3 protein: CASSQESGWETQYF

V gene: TRBV9
J gene: TRBJ2-7
clone size: NA
D gene: NA
CDR3 DNA: TGTGCCAGCAGCGTAGGGGTGAAGGACCGTCCCTACGAGCAGTACTTC
CDR3 protein: CASSVGVKDRPYEQYF

V gene: TRBV7-2
J gene: TRBJ2-7
clone size: few
D gene: NA
CDR3 DNA: TGTGCCAGCCTCCCCTCGGCGGGTGCTTACGAGCAGTACTTC
CDR3 protein: CASLPSAGAYEQYF

V gene: TRBV6-1
J gene: TRBJ2-3
clone size: NA
D gene: TRBD2
CDR3 DNA: TGTGCCAGCAGGGGGCTAGCGGCAGGCACAGATACGCAGTATTTT
CDR3 protein: CASRGLAAGTDTQYF

V gene: TRBV9
J gene: TRBJ1-3
clone size: few
D gene: NA
CDR3 DNA: TGTGCCAGCAGCGTAGGCCTCGACAGTTCCTCTGGAAACACCATATATTTT
CDR3 protein: CASSVGLDSSSGNTIYF

V gene: TRBV30
J gene: TRBJ1-3
clone size: few
D gene: NA
CDR3 DNA: TGTGCCTGGATTGCGGGACTCACTGGAAACACCATATATTTT
CDR3 protein: CAWIAGLTGNTIYF

V gene: TRBV7-9
J gene: TRBJ2-7
clone size: NA
D gene: NA
CDR3 DNA: TGTGCCAGCAGCTTAGAGGGGGGCCGACCTTACGAGCAGTACTTC
CDR3 protein: CASSLEGGRPYEQYF

V gene: TRBV20-1
J gene: TRBJ2-7
clone size: few
D gene: NA
CDR3 DNA: TGCAGTGCTAGAGATCCATACGAGCAGTACTTC
CDR3 protein: CSARDPYEQYF

V gene: TRBV28
J gene: TRBJ2-3
clone size: NA
D gene: TRBD1
CDR3 DNA: TGTGCCAGCAGTTTCGGACAGGGTGCAGATACGCAGTATTTT
CDR3 protein: CASSFGQGADTQYF

V gene: TRBV7-2
J gene: TRBJ2-7
clone size: NA
D gene: TRBD1
CDR3 DNA: TGTGCCAGCAGCTTAGTGGGCGGACAGGGGCTGGGCTACGAGCAGTACTTC
CDR3 protein: CASSLVGGQGLGYEQYF

V gene: TRBV29-1
J gene: TRBJ2-5
clone size: NA
D gene: NA
CDR3 DNA: TGCAGCGGCATGAATGTGGGGACATCGCAGTACTTC
CDR3 protein: CSGMNVGTSQYF

V gene: TRBV5-1
J gene: TRBJ1-1
clone size: NA
D gene: NA
CDR3 DNA: TGCGCCAGCAGCTACGCGGACAGGAACACTGAAGCTTTCTTT
CDR3 protein: CASSYADRNTEAFF

V gene: TRBV2
J gene: TRBJ2-6
clone size: few
D gene: NA
CDR3 DNA: TGTGCCAGCAGTGATAGCAGGACAAGCTCTGGGGCCAACGTCCTGACTTTC
CDR3 protein: CASSDSRTSSGANVLTF

V gene: TRBV27
J gene: TRBJ2-3
clone size: NA
D gene: TRBD2
CDR3 DNA: TGTGCCAGCAGGCCGACTAGCTACGGAGGCACAGATACGCAGTATTTT
CDR3 protein: CASRPTSYGGTDTQYF

V gene: TRBV11-2
J gene: TRBJ2-1
clone size: NA
D gene: NA
CDR3 DNA: TGTGCCAGCAGCCCAGGGCTGAGCTCCTACAATGAGCAGTTCTTC
CDR3 protein: CASSPGLSSYNEQFF

V gene: TRBV18
J gene: TRBJ2-7
clone size: NA
D gene: NA
CDR3 DNA: TGTGCCAGCTCACCACGTTCAGACCTCGGGTTGTACGAGCAGTACTTC
CDR3 protein: CASSPRSDLGLYEQYF

V gene: TRBV9
J gene: TRBJ2-5
clone size: NA
D gene: TRBD2
CDR3 DNA: TGTGCCAGCAGCTCTCTAGCGGGAGGGGGCGGAGAGACCCAGTACTTC
CDR3 protein: CASSSLAGGGGETQYF

V gene: TRBV30
J gene: TRBJ1-1
clone size: few
D gene: NA
CDR3 DNA: TGTGCCTGGAGTACAGGGATGAACACTGAAGCTTTCTTT
CDR3 protein: CAWSTGMNTEAFF

V gene: TRBV9
J gene: TRBJ1-1
clone size: few
D gene: TRBD1
CDR3 DNA: TGTGCCAGCAGCCGGGACAGGAACACTGAAGCTTTCTTT
CDR3 protein: CASSRDRNTEAFF

V gene: TRBV30
J gene: TRBJ1-1
clone size: few
D gene: NA
CDR3 DNA: TGTGCCTGGAGACTGGGCGCTGAAGCTTTCTTT
CDR3 protein: CAWRLGAEAFF

V gene: TRBV28
J gene: TRBJ2-7
clone size: NA
D gene: NA
CDR3 DNA: TGTGCCAGCAGGACATCGGGACATCTGTACTTC
CDR3 protein: CASRTSGHLYF

V gene: TRBV7-2
J gene: TRBJ2-5
clone size: NA
D gene: NA
CDR3 DNA: TGTGCCAGCAGCTTAATGGTACCTCAAGAGACCCAGTACTTC
CDR3 protein: CASSLMVPQETQYF

V gene: TRBV21-1
J gene: TRBJ2-7
clone size: few
D gene: NA
CDR3 DNA: TGTGCCAGCAGCAAAAAGCGGAGGAGGATCTACGAGCAGTACTTC
CDR3 protein: CASSKKRRRIYEQYF

V gene: TRBV4-3
J gene: TRBJ1-4
clone size: NA
D gene: NA
CDR3 DNA: TGCGCCAGCAGCCAAGATTTTAGCCTTAATGAAAAACTGTTTTTT
CDR3 protein: CASSQDFSLNEKLFF

V gene: TRBV10-3
J gene: TRBJ2-1
clone size: NA
D gene: NA
CDR3 DNA: TGTGCCATCAGTGAGCCTTCGGGCGGGATTACAATGGTTGAGCAGTTCTTC
CDR3 protein: CAISEPSGGITMVEQFF

V gene: TRBV2
J gene: TRBJ2-1
clone size: few
D gene: NA
CDR3 DNA: TGTGCCAGCAGTGAAGCGCCATTAGGAGGCAATGAGCAGTTCTTC
CDR3 protein: CASSEAPLGGNEQFF

V gene: TRBV4-1
J gene: TRBJ2-3
clone size: few
D gene: NA
CDR3 DNA: TGCGCCAGCAGCCAAGATAGCAGCGGATATACGCAGTATTTT
CDR3 protein: CASSQDSSGYTQYF

V gene: TRBV30
J gene: TRBJ1-5
clone size: few
D gene: NA
CDR3 DNA: TGTGCCTGGAGTGTAACCGGGGATCAGCCCCAGCATTTT
CDR3 protein: CAWSVTGDQPQHF

V gene: TRBV13
J gene: TRBJ2-5
clone size: few
D gene: TRBD1
CDR3 DNA: TGTGCCAGCAGCTCGCGGACAGGGAAAGAAGAGACCCAGTACTTC
CDR3 protein: CASSSRTGKEETQYF